This T cell receptor beta chain was profiled in a study of CD8+CD57+ T cells in acquired aplastic anemia (dated by TCRdb to 2017 to 2018). For the wider study: On average, sorted CD4+ and CD8+ cells yielded 3.2 ug of extracted DNA, with a range of roughly 0.17 to 30 ug. CD8+CD57+ expansion was defined as a frequency above the mean frequency observed in healthy subjects. The investigation overall reported the following: No significant difference in CD8+ Simpson's diversity was found between patients and healthy controls (P=0.060). Around 28 CD8+ CDR3 sequences were found to be shared between patients and controls, but these sequences appeared to be highly expressed in patients and within the immunodominant clones of the patients.

Patients chosen for sequencing had shown expansion of CD8+CD57+ cells by flow cytometry. Every patient had a diagnosis of severe acquired aplastic anemia based on International Study of Aplastic Anemia and Agranulocytosis and Camitta criteria. Patients had received no therapy at the time of blood sampling. In the study, sorted CD4+ and CD8+ blood T cells from patients with severe aplastic anemia and from healthy subjects underwent deep sequencing of TCR repertoires. Patients were enrolled under clinicaltrials.gov protocols 00001620, 01623167, 00001397, 00071045, 00081523 and 00961064 in the USA. Ficoll-Paque density gradient centrifugation was used to isolate peripheral blood mononuclear cells. CD4+ and CD8+ T cells were sorted by FACS or magnetic beads before DNA extraction. CDR1 and CDR2, looked up from the germline V gene (reference sequence), are LNHNV and YYDKDF. Its CDR3 holds 15 amino acids, cysteine through phenylalanine. Solely the CDR3 DNA is kept, with 45 bases framed from the first base. V sheds 0 bases and J sheds 5 bases, leaving 13 bases between their ends.

On this clonotype: Its cognate antigen has yet to be identified. Base-call qualities are not available, and no considerably larger clone is one nucleotide away.

Genomic DNA served as template for TCR beta VDJ combination and CDR3 sequence profiling. An Illumina HiSeq 2000 was the platform used for TCR repertoire sequencing. As for the original processing: TRBV/TRBJ rearrangement plots, CDR3 size and DJ length profiles, and Simpson's diversity index were used to assess repertoires. The most abundant DNA sequence in the deep sequencing data was defined as the immunodominant clone. CDR3 amino acid sequences were checked for sharing between subjects and were compared against published repertoires and the VDJdb database. The public reads were quality trimmed at Q25 with fastp and then assembled into clones with MiXCR by TCRdb, keeping productive beta chains. Rows are unified per CDR3 protein, each entry keeping the most common DNA and genes. V and J calls and clone size were set by TCRdb, not the authors. The sample table contains about 150,000 distinct CDR3 sequences; only one count was recorded for roughly half of them. The ten largest make up approximately 12% of the sample.

This sequence originates from a human donor with aplastic anemia. Sequenced input: sorted CD4+, CD8+, or CD8+CD57+ T cells (not recorded which) from PBMCs. Recombination linked TRBV15 to TRBJ2-5; the D region possibly corresponds to TRBD1 (5 bases align). The CDR3 region has the sequence CATSRERGRVETQYF. The sequenced DNA: TGTGCCACCAGCAGAGAAAGAGGCAGGGTGGAGACCCAGTACTTC. The variable domain in full, with residues beyond the CDR3 obtained from the reference TRBV15 and TRBJ2-5 genes, is DAMVIQNPRYQVTQFGKPVTLSCSQTLNHNVMYWYQQKSSQAPKLLFHYYDKDFNNEADTPDNFQSRRPNTSFCFLDIRSPGLGDTAMYLCATSRERGRVETQYFGPGTRLLVL.